Sequencing of this T cell receptor beta chain was carried out in a study of technical replicates of blood from a handful of donors. Germline CDR1 SGHAT, CDR2 FQNNGV. The CDR3 spans 19 residues. After removal of 1 base from V and 6 bases from J, the junction contained 12 bases not matched to a gene. The protocol was immunoSEQ multiplex PCR, while the TCRdb copy is restricted to in-frame clones and leaves out a portion. There are 75,000 to 85,000 clones in the sample; about 81% occur only once, and roughly 4% lies in the top ten. The source is a human donor in good health. Some clones in this sample may be carry-over from other donors' samples. The chain employs TRBV11-2 and TRBJ2-1; 13 nucleotides align to TRBD2. Material: PBMCs. CDR3 in DNA: TGTGCCAGCAGCTTAGGGTTTAGGGGACTAGCGGGGTTGGGCAATGAGCAGTTCTTC. It specifies CASSLGFRGLAGLGNEQFF.